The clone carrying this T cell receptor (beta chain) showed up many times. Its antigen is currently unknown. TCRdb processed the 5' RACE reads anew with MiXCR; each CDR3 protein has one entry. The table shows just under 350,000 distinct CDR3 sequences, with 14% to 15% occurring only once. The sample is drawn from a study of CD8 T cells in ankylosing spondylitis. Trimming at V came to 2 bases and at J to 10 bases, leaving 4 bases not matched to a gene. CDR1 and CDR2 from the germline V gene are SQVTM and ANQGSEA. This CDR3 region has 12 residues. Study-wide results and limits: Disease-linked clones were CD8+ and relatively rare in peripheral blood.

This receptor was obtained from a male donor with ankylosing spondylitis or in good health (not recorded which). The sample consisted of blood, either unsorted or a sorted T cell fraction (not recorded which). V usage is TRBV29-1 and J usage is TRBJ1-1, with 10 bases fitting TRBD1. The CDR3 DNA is TGCAGCGTTGAATCGACAGGGGGCCGAGCTTTCTTT. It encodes CSVESTGGRAFF.